This entry describes one T cell receptor beta chain. Other nucleotide sequences from this sample produce the same CDR3. Germline values: CDR1 SGHRS, CDR2 YFSETQ. V dropped 0 bases and J dropped 8; count of bases not matched to a gene: 9. The CDR3 length is 16 residues. The data are from a study of blood T cell repertoires in COVID-19. On the study more broadly: PBMCs, B-cell-depleted T cells, or T cells provided the cDNA or gDNA that made up the material.

Clones were read by immunoSEQ multiplex PCR, and TCRdb kept only the in-frame ones, dropping some. Here the sample spans 250,000 to 350,000 clones, about 85% being singletons. Followed longitudinally, the Seattle patients had been enrolled during active infection. The sample was peripheral blood. The chain couples TRBV5-1 to TRBJ2-1; 9 nucleotides line up with TRBD2. This TCR was sampled from a human donor with COVID-19, enrolled during active disease. The donor label of this sample is uncertain. CDR3 residues: CASSLEGGRAVDEQFF. The CDR3 DNA reads as TGCGCCAGCAGCTTGGAGGGCGGGAGGGCTGTCGATGAGCAGTTCTTC.